The T cell receptor (beta chain) under discussion was sequenced for a study of cytomegalovirus exposure and HLA in healthy donors. With 60 Vbeta and 13 Jbeta primers, the PCR was carried out. Study processing details: Some 11 million of the 80 million or so unique TCR beta chains counted in a later analysis were shared. Here immunoSEQ multiplex PCR was the method, and the copy in TCRdb shows in-frame clones only, minus some. V and J calls and clone size are those listed in that table; D and trimming were worked out from the DNA. The sample includes approximately 160,000 clones, roughly 85% of them seen just once. Details on this clone: Its antigen is unidentified.

Study-wide points: In a later analysis, productive TCRs from donors in an Asian-associated ancestry cluster reportedly carried fewer N-insertions than the cohort mean. Per a later analysis, under 20,000 TCR beta sequences showed association with HLA alleles at 0.05 false discovery rate.

The CDR3 totals 15 residues. V gave up 5 bases and J gave up 1 base, with 14 bases separating them. Per germline, CDR1 MNHEY and CDR2 SMNVEV (reference sequence). V gene TRBV27 combines with J gene TRBJ2-5, with D possibly being TRBD1 (6 bases). The sample was PBMCs. The sequence came from a male donor in good health and CMV-seronegative. CDR3 DNA sequence: TGTGCCAGCAGTCCATCCAGGGGAAGCCAAGAGACCCAGTACTTC. Protein: CASSPSRGSQETQYF.